A single sample is the source of the 25 T cell receptor beta chains below, sequenced in a study of identical twins. TCRdb fed the 5' RACE reads into MiXCR, producing one record per CDR3 protein. The table lists about 450,000 distinct CDR3 sequences, 15% to 20% of them singletons, with 9% to 15% in the top ten. The sample comprised naive T cells sorted from blood. Receptor source: a man aged 45-60 years in good health.

The table lists this clonotype with a few counts. The J gene is TRBJ2-5, the V gene TRBV20-1; D may be TRBD2 (6 bases). CDR3 size: 12 residues. Trimming took 7 bases from V and 2 from J, leaving 11 bases between them. Germline V lookup: CDR1 DFQATT, CDR2 SNEGSKA (reference sequence). The CDR3 bases are TGCAGTGTGGAGCGGGCTCAAGAGACCCAGTACTTC. It encodes CSVERAQETQYF.

The chain recombines TRBV20-1 with TRBJ1-5, with a tentative D call TRBD1 (5 bases). The V end lost 3 bases, the J end lost 0 bases, and 15 bases lay between the germline ends. The germline V gene has CDR1 DFQATT and CDR2 SNEGSKA (reference sequence). This CDR3 spans 16 amino acids. CDR3 protein: CSASRDGSYSNQPQHF. CDR3 nucleotides: TGCAGTGCTAGCCGGGACGGCTCTTATAGCAATCAGCCCCAGCATTTT.

This clonotype was seen ten or more times. The rearrangement joins TRBV18 to TRBJ2-5; 7 bases align to TRBD2. CDR3 length: 15 amino acids. V lost 6 bases, J lost 6 bases, and 13 bases stayed unmatched. Germline CDR1 reads KGHSH; CDR2 reads LQKENI. CDR3 loop: CASSGSSGTRKTQYF. In DNA, the CDR3 is TGTGCCAGCTCCGGCTCTAGCGGTACTAGGAAGACCCAGTACTTC.

This clonotype came up many times. The rearrangement links TRBV20-1 to TRBJ1-5, with 11 bases lining up with TRBD1. V trimming: 5 bases; J trimming: 4 bases; junction bases outside the gene matches: 4. The CDR3 length is 14 residues. CDR1 and CDR2 (germline): DFQATT, SNEGSKA (reference sequence). The CDR3 DNA reads TGCAGTGCTGGGGACAGGGGGTTTAATCAGCCCCAGCATTTT. This encodes CSAGDRGFNQPQHF.

The rearrangement links TRBV30 to TRBJ2-5, with 15 bases fitting TRBD2. Germline V gene data show CDR1 as GTSNPN and CDR2 as SVGIG (reference sequence). V lost 4 bases, J lost 4 bases, and 4 bases stayed unmatched. The CDR3 is 15 amino acids. CDR3 protein: CAWKPGLAGGETQYF. CDR3 nucleotides: TGTGCCTGGAAACCGGGACTAGCGGGAGGAGAGACCCAGTACTTC.

This clonotype was recorded a few times. The CDR3 DNA reads TGTGCCAGCAGCTTCGGGACAGGGGGATGGAATGAGCAGTTCTTC. Its protein is CASSFGTGGWNEQFF. The V gene is TRBV5-6, the J gene TRBJ2-1; 11 bases map to TRBD1. The germline V gene encodes CDR1 SGHDT and CDR2 YYEEEE. J lost 7 bases, V lost 2 bases, and 5 bases had no gene match. This CDR3 contains 15 residues.

This clonotype was seen a handful of times. V usage is TRBV29-1 and J usage is TRBJ2-7; 9 bases line up with TRBD1. This CDR3 spans 14 amino acids. Looked up from germline, CDR1 is SQVTM and CDR2 is ANQGSEA. Germline trimming cut 3 bases from V and 3 bases from J; bases unmatched to any gene: 6. The CDR3, as DNA: TGCAGCGTTGAGGAGAAGGGACAGGGCTACGAGCAGTACTTC. Translated, it gives CSVEEKGQGYEQYF.

This clonotype was recorded many times. CDR3 sequence: CSVGLGQLLYF. The DNA of the CDR3 is TGCAGCGTTGGGTTGGGACAGTTGCTGTACTTC. J is TRBJ2-7 and V is TRBV29-1, with TRBD1 matching 7 bases. This CDR3 has 11 residues. Trimming took 4 bases from V and 12 from J; bases not matched to a gene: 9. Per germline, CDR1 SQVTM and CDR2 ANQGSEA.

This clonotype turned up a few times. The rearrangement uses TRBV11-2 and TRBJ2-1; 10 bases are a match to TRBD2. The CDR3 spans 16 residues. Germline lookup yields CDR1 SGHAT and CDR2 FQNNGV. V trimming: 5 bases; J trimming: 6 bases; junction bases outside the gene matches: 10. The CDR3 bases are TGTGCCAGCAGCCAGATGGTAGCGGGAGGAGGCAATGAGCAGTTCTTC. Translation gives CASSQMVAGGGNEQFF.

This rearrangement joins TRBV20-1 to TRBJ2-1; 14 bases line up with TRBD2. From germline, CDR1 is DFQATT and CDR2 SNEGSKA (reference sequence). Germline trimming cut 5 bases from V and 7 bases from J; bases unmatched to any gene: 19. This CDR3 comprises 19 residues. The CDR3 DNA is TGCAGTGCTTCCTACCCGGGACTAGCGGGGGACCTACCAGATAATGAGCAGTTCTTC. It specifies CSASYPGLAGDLPDNEQFF.

This chain joins TRBV20-1 and TRBJ2-1; tentative D call: TRBD2 (5 bases). CDR1 and CDR2 from the germline V gene are DFQATT and SNEGSKA (reference sequence). V gave up 6 bases and J gave up 5 bases, with 8 bases separating them. The CDR3 consists of 11 residues. The CDR3: CSASGDNEQFF. CDR3 DNA: TGCAGTGCCAGCGGTGACAATGAGCAGTTCTTC.

This clonotype was seen many times. This chain connects TRBV29-1 to TRBJ2-3; a weak D match, TRBD2 (5 bases). The CDR3 consists of 15 residues. CDR1 SQVTM and CDR2 ANQGSEA come from the germline V gene. The V end lost 5 bases, the J end lost 0 bases, and 15 bases lay between the germline ends. The CDR3 is CSVPTRRPSTDTQYF. The CDR3 coding sequence is TGCAGCGTTCCAACTCGGAGGCCTAGCACAGATACGCAGTATTTT.

In this sample, this clonotype turned up a few times. The rearrangement uses TRBV4-1 and TRBJ1-3; D ambiguous. V was cut by 1 base and J by 2 bases, with 12 bases left in between. Per germline, CDR1 MGHRA and CDR2 YSYEKL. The CDR3 spans 16 residues. CDR3 protein: CASSQGVLHPGNTIYF. The CDR3 DNA is TGCGCCAGCAGCCAAGGGGTCTTACACCCTGGAAACACCATATATTTT.

Turning to this clonotype: One end of the junction does not line up with germline, which may come from a read error. The chain employs TRBV30 and TRBJ2-1, with D perhaps matching TRBD2 (6 bases). CDR1 and CDR2 from the germline V gene are GTSNPN and SVGIG (reference sequence). This CDR3 is 15 amino acids long. The DNA for the CDR3 is TGTGCCGGGAGCGCGGGATTAGTATCCTACAATGAGCAGTTCTTC. Residues: CAGSAGLVSYNEQFF.

This clonotype has a handful of counts. The chain uses TRBV5-1 and TRBJ1-1; a weak D match, TRBD1 (5 bases). The CDR3 spans 16 residues. Trimming took 5 bases from V and 4 from J, leaving 21 bases between them. The V gene's germline CDR1 is SGHRS and CDR2 YFSETQ. The CDR3 region has the DNA TGCGCCAGCAGTCCACGGGGGGAAAGAGGAGGCACTGAAGCTTTCTTT. It yields the protein CASSPRGERGGTEAFF.

This chain uses TRBV28 with TRBJ2-1, with 8 bases lining up with TRBD1. The germline CDR1 and CDR2 sequences are MDHEN and SYDVKM. The CDR3 spans 14 residues. The ends lost 6 bases at V and 6 bases at J; junction bases unmatched: 7. CDR3 sequence reads: CASSWDRTGNEQFF. In nucleotides, the CDR3 is TGTGCCAGCAGCTGGGACAGGACGGGCAATGAGCAGTTCTTC.

This clonotype was observed a handful of times. The chain employs TRBV3-1 and TRBJ2-1; a possible D gene is TRBD2 (6 bases). Germline-derived CDR1 and CDR2 are LGHDT and YNNKEL (reference sequence). The germline V and J ends were trimmed by 1 base and 5 bases, with 12 bases remaining between them. The CDR3 covers 15 residues. The CDR3 loop is CASSQGTIRNNEQFF. In nucleotides, the CDR3 is TGTGCCAGCAGCCAAGGGACTATACGGAACAATGAGCAGTTCTTC.

A few counts support this clonotype. V usage is TRBV4-1 and J usage is TRBJ1-1; perhaps TRBD1 as D (5 bases). The CDR3 runs 15 residues. Trimming left V 5 bases short and J 6 bases short, with 19 bases between. Germline V gives CDR1 MGHRA, CDR2 YSYEKL. The CDR3 DNA reads as TGCGCCAGCAGCGGGATTGGGGAGGGGCGGGCTGAAGCTTTCTTT. Amino acid sequence: CASSGIGEGRAEAFF.

The chain has TRBV20-1 and TRBJ2-2; D is unresolved. Germline loops: CDR1 DFQATT, CDR2 SNEGSKA (reference sequence). The CDR3 length is 13 residues. Trimming left V 3 bases short and J 0 bases short, with 5 bases between. The CDR3 protein is CSARGSNTGELFF. The CDR3 DNA is TGCAGTGCTAGGGGTTCGAACACCGGGGAGCTGTTTTTT.

This clonotype was observed a few times. The chain links TRBV11-2 to TRBJ1-1; D possibly corresponds to TRBD1 (5 bases). The length of the CDR3 is 15 residues. From germline, CDR1 is SGHAT and CDR2 FQNNGV. Trimming took 1 base from V and 8 from J, leaving 17 bases between them. The CDR3 DNA sequence: TGTGCCAGCAGCTTAGTGCAGGGTGGGGGTGTCGAAGCTTTCTTT. It specifies CASSLVQGGGVEAFF.

The chain employs TRBV25-1 and TRBJ2-1; TRBD2 might be the D (6 bases). Deletions cut 0 bases from V and 8 bases from J, with 11 bases between. The CDR3 has 14 residues. Germline V gene data show CDR1 as MGHDK and CDR2 as SYGVNS. The CDR3 bases are TGTGCCAGCAGTGAATATAGGGGCGGGGATGAGCAGTTCTTC. Protein sequence: CASSEYRGGDEQFF.

The genes are TRBV4-3 and TRBJ2-7, with 10 positions matching TRBD2. J gave up 0 bases and V 3 bases, and 2 bases lay outside the gene matches. This CDR3 is built from 15 residues. Germline CDR1 is LGHNA and CDR2 is YSLEER. Here the CDR3 DNA reads TGCGCCAGCAGCCAGGTAGCGGGGGGCTCCTACGAGCAGTACTTC. Translating gives CASSQVAGGSYEQYF.

This clonotype was observed many times. This CDR3 reads CSARGGRGLFSYNEQFF. The CDR3 DNA is TGCAGTGCTAGAGGGGGCAGGGGCCTGTTCTCCTACAATGAGCAGTTCTTC. The gene calls are TRBV20-1 and TRBJ2-1, with a weak D call TRBD1 (6 bases). Germline lookup yields CDR1 DFQATT and CDR2 SNEGSKA (reference sequence). Trimming left V 1 base short and J 0 bases short, with 16 bases between. The CDR3 length is 17 residues.

At least ten counts were recorded for this clonotype. The rearrangement links TRBV12-3 or TRBV12-4 to TRBJ2-2, with TRBD2 identical over 11 bases. The length of the CDR3 is 16 residues. Losses at the gene ends were 8 bases for V and 0 bases for J; bases not matched to a gene: 5. The CDR3 loop reads CASAGTSGSNTGELFF. The CDR3 region has the DNA TGTGCCAGCGCCGGGACTAGCGGCTCGAACACCGGGGAGCTGTTTTTT.

The genes are TRBV5-1 and TRBJ2-7; TRBD2 aligns across 10 bases. The junction had 12 bases not matched to a gene; V was cut back by 5 bases and J by 4 bases. CDR1 and CDR2 from the germline V gene are SGHRS and YFSETQ. The CDR3 loop spans 16 amino acids. The CDR3 loop is CASSLPSGTSDYEQYF. The CDR3 nucleotides are TGCGCCAGCAGTCTCCCCTCCGGGACTAGCGATTACGAGCAGTACTTC.